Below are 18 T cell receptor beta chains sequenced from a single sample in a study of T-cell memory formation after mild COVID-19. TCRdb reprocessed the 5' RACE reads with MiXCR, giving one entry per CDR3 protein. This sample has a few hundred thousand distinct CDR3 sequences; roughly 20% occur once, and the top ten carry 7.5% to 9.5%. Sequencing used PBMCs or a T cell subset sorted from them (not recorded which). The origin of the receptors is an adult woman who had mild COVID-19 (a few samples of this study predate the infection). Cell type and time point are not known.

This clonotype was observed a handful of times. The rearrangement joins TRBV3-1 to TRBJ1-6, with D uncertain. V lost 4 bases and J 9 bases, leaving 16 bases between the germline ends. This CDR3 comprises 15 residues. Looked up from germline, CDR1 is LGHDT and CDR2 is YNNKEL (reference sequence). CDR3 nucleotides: TGTGCCAGCAGCCCCCCGGGAGGAGTAAGTTCACCCCTCCACTTT. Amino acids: CASSPPGGVSSPLHF.

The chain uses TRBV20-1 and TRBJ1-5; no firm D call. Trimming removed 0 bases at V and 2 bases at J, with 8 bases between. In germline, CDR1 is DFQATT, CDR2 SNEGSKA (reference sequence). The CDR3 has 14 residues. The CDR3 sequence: CSARDFRRNQPQHF. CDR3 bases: TGCAGTGCTAGAGATTTCCGTCGCAATCAGCCCCAGCATTTT.

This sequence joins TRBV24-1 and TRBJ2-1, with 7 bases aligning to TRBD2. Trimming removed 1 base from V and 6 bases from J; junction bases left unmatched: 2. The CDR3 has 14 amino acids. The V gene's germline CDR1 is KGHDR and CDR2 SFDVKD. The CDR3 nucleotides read TGTGCCACCAGTGATTTCGGGGGGAGCAATGAGCAGTTCTTC. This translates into CATSDFGGSNEQFF.

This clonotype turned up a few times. The CDR3 region has the DNA TGTGCCATCAGTCGACAGGGGGCTGTGAGTAGCACTGAAGCTTTCTTT. Protein sequence: CAISRQGAVSSTEAFF. The V call is TRBV10-3, the J call TRBJ1-1, with TRBD1 identical over 10 bases. The CDR3 is 16 residues long. The germline V gene encodes CDR1 ENHRY and CDR2 SYGVKD. V lost 5 bases to trimming and J lost 4 bases; unmatched junction nucleotides: 10.

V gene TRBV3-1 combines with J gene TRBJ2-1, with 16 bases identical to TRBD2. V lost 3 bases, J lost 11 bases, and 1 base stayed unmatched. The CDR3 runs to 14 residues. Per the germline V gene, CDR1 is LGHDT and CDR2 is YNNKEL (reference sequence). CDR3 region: CASSQGLAGGQQFF. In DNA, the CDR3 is TGTGCCAGCAGCCAGGGACTAGCGGGAGGGCAGCAGTTCTTC.

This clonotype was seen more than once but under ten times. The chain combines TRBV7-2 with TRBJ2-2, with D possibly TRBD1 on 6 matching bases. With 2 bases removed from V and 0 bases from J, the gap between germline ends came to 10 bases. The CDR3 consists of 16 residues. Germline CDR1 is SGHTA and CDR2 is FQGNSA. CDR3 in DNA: TGTGCCAGCAGCTTAATGTGGACAGCGAACACCGGGGAGCTGTTTTTT. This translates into CASSLMWTANTGELFF.

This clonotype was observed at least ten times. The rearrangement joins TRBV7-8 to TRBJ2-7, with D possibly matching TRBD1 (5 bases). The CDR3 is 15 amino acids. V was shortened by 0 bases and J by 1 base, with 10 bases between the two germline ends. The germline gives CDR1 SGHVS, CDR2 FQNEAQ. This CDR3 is CASSLAGSGSYEQYF. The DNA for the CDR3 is TGTGCCAGCAGCTTAGCTGGGTCAGGGTCCTACGAGCAGTACTTC.

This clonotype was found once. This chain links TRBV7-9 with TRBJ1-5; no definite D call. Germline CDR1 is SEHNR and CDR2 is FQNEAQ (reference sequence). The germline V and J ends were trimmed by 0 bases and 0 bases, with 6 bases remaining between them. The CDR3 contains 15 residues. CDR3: CASSLASDSNQPQHF. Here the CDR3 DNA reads TGTGCCAGCAGCTTAGCGTCAGATAGCAATCAGCCCCAGCATTTT.

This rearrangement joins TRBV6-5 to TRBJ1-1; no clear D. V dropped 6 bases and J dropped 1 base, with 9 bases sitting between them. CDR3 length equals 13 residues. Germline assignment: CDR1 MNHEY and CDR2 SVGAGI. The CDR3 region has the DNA TGTGCCAGCAGGTCGGACTCGAACACTGAAGCTTTCTTT. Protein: CASRSDSNTEAFF.

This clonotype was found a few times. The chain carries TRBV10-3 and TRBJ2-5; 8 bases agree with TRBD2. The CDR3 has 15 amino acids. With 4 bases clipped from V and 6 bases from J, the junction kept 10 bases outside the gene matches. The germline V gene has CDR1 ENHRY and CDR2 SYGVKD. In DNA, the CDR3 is TGTGCCATCAGTGCTGTCGGGGGGGCCAAAAAGACCCAGTACTTC. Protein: CAISAVGGAKKTQYF.

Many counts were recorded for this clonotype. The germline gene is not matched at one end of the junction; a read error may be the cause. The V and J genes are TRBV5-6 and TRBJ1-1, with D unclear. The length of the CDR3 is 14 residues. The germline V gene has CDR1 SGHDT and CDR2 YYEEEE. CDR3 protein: CASSLGNLNTEAFF. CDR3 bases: TGCGCCAGCAGCTTAGGCAACCTAAACACTGAAGCTTTCTTT.

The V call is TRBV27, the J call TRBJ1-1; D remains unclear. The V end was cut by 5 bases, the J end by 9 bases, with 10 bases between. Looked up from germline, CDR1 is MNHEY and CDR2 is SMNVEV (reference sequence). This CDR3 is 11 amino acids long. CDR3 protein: CASSQWVKAFF. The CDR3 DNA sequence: TGTGCCAGCAGTCAGTGGGTCAAAGCTTTCTTT.

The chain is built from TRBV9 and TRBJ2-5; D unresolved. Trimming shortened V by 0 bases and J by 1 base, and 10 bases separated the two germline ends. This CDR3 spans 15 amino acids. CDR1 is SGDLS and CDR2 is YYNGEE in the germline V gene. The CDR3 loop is CASSVGHGSQETQYF. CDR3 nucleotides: TGTGCCAGCAGCGTAGGTCACGGCAGCCAAGAGACCCAGTACTTC.

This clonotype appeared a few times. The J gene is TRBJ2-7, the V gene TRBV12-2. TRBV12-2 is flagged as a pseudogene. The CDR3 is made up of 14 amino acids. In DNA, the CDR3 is TGTGCAAGTCGCCTTCTTAAGTTGGGCTACGAGCAGTACTTC. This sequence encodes CASRLLKLGYEQYF.

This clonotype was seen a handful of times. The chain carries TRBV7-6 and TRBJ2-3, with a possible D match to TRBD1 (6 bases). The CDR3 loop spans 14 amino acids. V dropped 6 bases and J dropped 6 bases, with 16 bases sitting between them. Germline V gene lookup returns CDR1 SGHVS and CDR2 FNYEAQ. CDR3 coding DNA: TGTGCCAGCAGACGCCTCCAGGGGAGTGATACGCAGTATTTT. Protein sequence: CASRRLQGSDTQYF.

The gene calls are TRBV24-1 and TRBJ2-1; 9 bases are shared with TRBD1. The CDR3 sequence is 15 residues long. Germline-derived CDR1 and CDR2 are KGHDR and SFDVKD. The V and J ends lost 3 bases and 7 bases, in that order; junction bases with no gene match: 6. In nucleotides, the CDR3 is TGTGCCACCAGTGATCCGGGACAGGGCTGGAATGAGCAGTTCTTC. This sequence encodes CATSDPGQGWNEQFF.

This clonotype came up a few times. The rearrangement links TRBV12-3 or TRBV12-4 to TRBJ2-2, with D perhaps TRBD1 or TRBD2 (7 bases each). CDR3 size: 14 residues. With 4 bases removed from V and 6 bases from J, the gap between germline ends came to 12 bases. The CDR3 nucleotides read TGTGCCAGCAGTTACCAGGGGGGGGCCGGGGAGCTGTTTTTT. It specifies CASSYQGGAGELFF.

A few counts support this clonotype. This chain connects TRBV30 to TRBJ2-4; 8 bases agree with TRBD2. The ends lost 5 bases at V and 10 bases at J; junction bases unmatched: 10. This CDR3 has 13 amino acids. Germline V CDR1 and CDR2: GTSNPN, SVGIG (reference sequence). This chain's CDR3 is CAWGRGTSLIQYF. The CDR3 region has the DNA TGTGCCTGGGGGCGGGGGACTAGTTTAATTCAGTACTTC. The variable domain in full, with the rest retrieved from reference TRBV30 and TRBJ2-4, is SQTIHQWPATLVQPVGSPLSLECTVEGTSNPNLYWYRQAAGRGLQLLFYSVGIGQISSEVPQNLSASRPQDRQFILSSKKLLLSDSGFYLCAWGRGTSLIQYFGAGTRLSVL.